The 3 T cell receptor beta chains reported below all come from one sample, sequenced in a study of blood T cell repertoires in COVID-19. Libraries were prepared by immunoSEQ multiplex PCR; TCRdb keeps only in-frame clonotypes and omits some of them. The repertoire holds roughly 70,000 clones, 80% to 95% seen once, with around 0.52% in the top ten. The specimen sequenced was peripheral blood. Receptors were obtained from a man aged 45-65 years with COVID-19, enrolled during active disease.

The chain carries TRBV20-1 and TRBJ2-7, with a weak D call TRBD1 (7 bases). Trimming removed 3 bases from V and 6 bases from J, with 9 bases in between. This CDR3 has 11 residues. Germline CDR1 is DFQATT and CDR2 is SNEGSKA (reference sequence). The DNA for the CDR3 is TGCAGTGCTAGCCAGGGGGGCGAGCAGTACTTC. Amino acids: CSASQGGEQYF.

The chain couples TRBV7-6 to TRBJ1-2, with TRBD1 identical over 9 bases. The CDR3 consists of 16 residues. V was clipped by 5 bases and J by 6 bases; unmatched bases: 13. The germline gives CDR1 SGHVS, CDR2 FNYEAQ. In DNA, the CDR3 is TGTGCCAGCAGCGCTCAACCGGGACAGGGCAAGGATGGCTACACCTTC. Translated: CASSAQPGQGKDGYTF.

The CDR3 coding sequence is TGTGCCAGCAGCCAGGGGAGCTACGAGCAGTACTTC. Translating it yields CASSQGSYEQYF. The chain joins TRBV16 to TRBJ2-7; tentative D call: TRBD2 (5 bases). The ends were cut back, 3 bases at V and 3 bases at J, with 6 bases in the middle. This CDR3 region has 12 residues. The germline V gene has CDR1 KGHSY and CDR2 FQNENV.